The rows below give T cell receptor beta chains drawn from one sample of a study of regulatory T cells in long-lasting Graves disease. TCRdb reprocessed the multiplex PCR reads via MiXCR and lists one record per CDR3 protein. The sample carries fewer than 350,000 distinct CDR3 sequences, about 20% recorded once. The source material was peripheral blood mononuclear cells (PBMCs), sampled at new diagnosis, from a patient treated with antithyroid drugs. Receptor source: a female donor with Graves disease. Both conserved end residues are part of each CDR3. Fields, in order: D gene, V gene, clone size, J gene, CDR3 DNA, CDR3 protein. A D gene is named only where the DNA matches it firmly. Only some rows state a clone size, as once, few, many or a class for expanded clones.

>.|TRBV7-9|many|TRBJ2-7
TGTGCCAGCAGCCTCTCCGGGACGGACACCTACGAGCAGTACTTC
CASSLSGTDTYEQYF
>.|TRBV14|few|TRBJ2-5
TGTGCCAGCAGCCAAGGAACAGGGCGCGAGACCCAGTACTTC
CASSQGTGRETQYF
>.|TRBV5-1|few|TRBJ2-7
TGCGCCAGCAGCTCGACTGTCGGGGGCGAGCAGTACTTC
CASSSTVGGEQYF
>TRBD2|TRBV11-3|many|TRBJ2-7
TGTGCCAGCAGCCGGGGGACTAGAGACGAGCAGTACTTC
CASSRGTRDEQYF
>.|TRBV24-1|.|TRBJ1-1
TGTGCCACCAGTGATCCTCAGGGGACCGAAGCTTTCTTT
CATSDPQGTEAFF
>.|TRBV6-1|many|TRBJ2-7
TGTGCCAGCAGTGAGGCAGGGCGAAATCGGGGGTACTACGAGCAGTACTTC
CASSEAGRNRGYYEQYF
>.|TRBV2|many|TRBJ2-5
TGTGCCAGCAGTGAAACCGGCACTCGGTACTTC
CASSETGTRYF
>.|TRBV5-1|.|TRBJ2-1
TGCGCCAGCAGCTTGACTAGGTCCGCCTACAATGAGCAGTTCTTC
CASSLTRSAYNEQFF
>TRBD2|TRBV5-1|many|TRBJ2-7
TGCGCCAGCTCGGCGGGACTAGTCATCCCCCTCTACGAGCAGTACTTC
CASSAGLVIPLYEQYF
>.|TRBV7-9|.|TRBJ2-5
TGTGCCAGCAGCTTAGTTCCAGGAATGGCCCAGTACTTC
CASSLVPGMAQYF
>TRBD2|TRBV2|many|TRBJ2-1
TGTGCCAGCAGTGTCCGGACTAGCGGGAATGAGCAGTTCTTC
CASSVRTSGNEQFF
>TRBD1|TRBV10-3|many|TRBJ1-4
TGTGCCATCAGTGGAGGGAAGCTACAGGGGAGGCAGACTAATGAAAAACTGTTTTTT
CAISGGKLQGRQTNEKLFF
>.|TRBV2|many|TRBJ1-6
TGTGCCAGCGACATGGTTCAGGGCGCCTCACCCCTCCACTTT
CASDMVQGASPLHF
>TRBD1|TRBV12-3/TRBV12-4|many|TRBJ1-2
TGTGCCAGCAGTCTAGGACAGGGGGCTTATGGCTACACCTTC
CASSLGQGAYGYTF
>TRBD2|TRBV20-1|many|TRBJ2-3
TGCAGTGCTAGACCACTAGCGGACCGTATCACAGATACGCAGTATTTT
CSARPLADRITDTQYF
>.|TRBV5-1|many|TRBJ2-1
TGTGCCAGCAGTTCAGCTCTCAATGAGCAGTTCTTC
CASSSALNEQFF
>TRBD2|TRBV2|many|TRBJ2-4
TGTGCCAGCATGCGGGAGGATCTATCCGGCCCGAAAAACATTCAGTACTTC
CASMREDLSGPKNIQYF
>.|TRBV6-1|.|TRBJ2-2
TGTGCCAGCATAAGGGGTGGCGGGGAGCTGTTTTTT
CASIRGGGELFF
>TRBD1|TRBV12-3/TRBV12-4|.|TRBJ1-6
TGTGCCAGCAGCTGGGACAGTTCTTCACCCCTCCACTTT
CASSWDSSSPLHF
>.|TRBV6-1|many|TRBJ1-1
TGTGCCAGCAGTAGGACAATCCTGGGCACTGAAGCTTTCTTT
CASSRTILGTEAFF
>.|TRBV7-6|many|TRBJ2-3
TGTGCCAGCAGCTTCTTGGGGGCAGCTAGCACAGATACGCAGTATTTT
CASSFLGAASTDTQYF
>.|TRBV3-1|.|TRBJ1-3
TGTGCCAGCAGCCTAGGTTCCTACTCTGGAAACACCATATATTTT
CASSLGSYSGNTIYF
>.|TRBV19|few|TRBJ2-5
TGTGCCAGTAGTTCCAGACAGGCCCAAGAGACCCAGTACTTC
CASSSRQAQETQYF
>TRBD1|TRBV20-1|.|TRBJ1-1
TGCAGTGCTAGAGTTGGGGGACAGGGTGGAGTGGCGGCTTTCTTT
CSARVGGQGGVAAFF
>.|TRBV11-2|once|TRBJ2-1
TGTGCCAGCAGCTTAGGAGGGGCGGAGCAGTTCTTC
CASSLGGAEQFF
>TRBD1|TRBV14|.|TRBJ2-7
TGTGCCAGCAGCCAAGGGAGGACAGGGAGGTCCGAGCAGTACTTC
CASSQGRTGRSEQYF
>.|TRBV12-3/TRBV12-4|.|TRBJ1-4
TGTGCCAGCAGTCCCCAGGGGTTCGATGAAAAACTGTTTTTT
CASSPQGFDEKLFF
>TRBD2|TRBV6-2/TRBV6-3|many|TRBJ2-5
TGTGCCAGCAGTTACTCCCCCGGGCTAGCGGGAGAAGAGACCCAGTACTTC
CASSYSPGLAGEETQYF
>.|TRBV6-5|many|TRBJ1-4
TGTGCCAGCAGTTATGGAGGGGAGGTCGAAAAACTGTTTTTT
CASSYGGEVEKLFF
>.|TRBV5-1|many|TRBJ1-6
TGCGCCAGCAAGCAGGGGAGGACCTATAATTCACCCCTCCACTTT
CASKQGRTYNSPLHF
>.|TRBV6-1|many|TRBJ1-1
TGTGCCAGCAATTCCGGATGGAACACTGAAGCTTTCTTT
CASNSGWNTEAFF
>.|TRBV12-3/TRBV12-4|.|TRBJ1-5
TGTGCCAGCAGCTCCCAACCTACTGCGAGCAATCAGCCCCAGCATTTT
CASSSQPTASNQPQHF
>.|TRBV5-1|many|TRBJ1-4
TGCGCCAGCAGTTTTGACTCCCTGGAGAATGAAAAACTGTTTTTT
CASSFDSLENEKLFF
>.|TRBV6-5|many|TRBJ2-7
TGTGCCAGCAGTTACTATAGTCGTCGCTCCTACGAGCAGTACTTC
CASSYYSRRSYEQYF
>TRBD2|TRBV19|many|TRBJ2-7
TGTGCCAGTAGTATGACGGGACTAGCCTCCTACGAGCAGTACTTC
CASSMTGLASYEQYF
>.|TRBV19|many|TRBJ1-2
TGTGCCAGTAGTATAGACAGGAGAACTAGGGATGGCTACACCTTC
CASSIDRRTRDGYTF
>.|TRBV9|many|TRBJ2-2
TGTGCCAGCAGCCCCCGCCCCACCGACGGGGAGCTGTTTTTT
CASSPRPTDGELFF
>TRBD2|TRBV20-1|many|TRBJ2-2
TGCAGTGCTAGCGGACTAGCGGGAGGGCCAACCGGGGAGCTGTTTTTT
CSASGLAGGPTGELFF
>TRBD2|TRBV27|many|TRBJ2-3
TGTGCCAGCAGTCCCCCCGGACTAGCGGCTAGCACAGATACGCAGTATTTT
CASSPPGLAASTDTQYF
>TRBD2|TRBV20-1|many|TRBJ2-3
TGCAGTGCTAGTGGTGGGACTAGCACGCCAGATACGCAGTATTTT
CSASGGTSTPDTQYF
>.|TRBV5-1|.|TRBJ2-7
TGCGCCAGCAAATTAACAGGCTACGAGCAGTACTTC
CASKLTGYEQYF
>TRBD1|TRBV12-3/TRBV12-4|many|TRBJ1-1
TGTGCCAGCAGCCAGGACAGGGTGTCGAACACTGAAGCTTTCTTT
CASSQDRVSNTEAFF